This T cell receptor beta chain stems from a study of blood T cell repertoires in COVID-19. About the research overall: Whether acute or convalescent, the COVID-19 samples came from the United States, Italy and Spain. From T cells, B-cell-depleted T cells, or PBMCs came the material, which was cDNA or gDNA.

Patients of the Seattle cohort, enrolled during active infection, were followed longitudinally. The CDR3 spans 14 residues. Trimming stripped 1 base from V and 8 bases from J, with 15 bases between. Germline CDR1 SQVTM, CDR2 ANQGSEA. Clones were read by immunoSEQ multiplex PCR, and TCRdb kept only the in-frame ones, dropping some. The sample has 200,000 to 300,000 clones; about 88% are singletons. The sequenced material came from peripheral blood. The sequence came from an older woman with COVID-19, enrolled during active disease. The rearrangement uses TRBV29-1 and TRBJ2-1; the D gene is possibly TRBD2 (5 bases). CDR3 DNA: TGCAGCGTTGAAGGGGGTGGGAGTAGCTATGAGCAGTTCTTC. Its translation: CSVEGGGSSYEQFF.